What follows are 25 T cell receptor beta chains derived from one specimen sequenced in a study of T-cell memory formation after mild COVID-19. TCRdb re-called the 5' RACE reads through MiXCR, storing one row per CDR3 protein. The sample yields approximately 450,000 distinct CDR3 sequences, 18% seen once. The sample taken for sequencing was PBMCs or a T cell subset sorted from them (not recorded which). The receptor source for this set is an adult woman who had mild COVID-19 (a few samples of this study predate the infection). Cell type and time point are not known.

This clonotype was counted only a few times. The chain joins TRBV23-1 to TRBJ2-7; TRBD1 agrees at 8 bases. TRBV23-1 is an ORF, with its function uncertain. V gave up 3 bases and J gave up 3 bases; unmatched junction bases: 10. The CDR3 spans 16 residues. The CDR3 DNA reads TGCGCCAGCAGTCAGCCTGACAGGGGACGGATCTACGAGCAGTACTTC. It translates to CASSQPDRGRIYEQYF.

This clonotype turned up a few times. This chain uses TRBV20-1 with TRBJ1-2; 7 nucleotides align to TRBD1. The germline CDR1 and CDR2 sequences are DFQATT and SNEGSKA (reference sequence). The ends lost 2 bases at V and 8 bases at J; junction bases unmatched: 8. The CDR3 sequence is 13 residues long. The CDR3, as DNA: TGCAGTGCTAGACCGGGACAGATCTCGGGCTACACCTTC. This translates into CSARPGQISGYTF.

The chain combines TRBV3-1 with TRBJ2-2; 14 bases agree with TRBD2. This CDR3 contains 18 residues. V dropped 2 bases and J dropped 6; count of bases not matched to a gene: 8. Per germline, CDR1 LGHDT and CDR2 YNNKEL (reference sequence). The CDR3 loop reads CASSQLTSGRATAGELFF. The CDR3 coding sequence is TGTGCCAGCAGCCAACTGACTAGCGGGAGGGCCACCGCCGGGGAGCTGTTTTTT.

The CDR3 DNA follows: TGTGCCAGCAGCCCCGGGACAACCTATCAGCCCCAGCATTTT. Amino acids: CASSPGTTYQPQHF. This chain connects TRBV12-3 or TRBV12-4 to TRBJ1-5, with D perhaps matching TRBD1 (6 bases). The V and J ends lost 6 bases and 5 bases respectively, with 14 bases between them. The CDR3 totals 14 residues.

The chain has TRBV20-1 and TRBJ2-5; 8 bases line up with TRBD1. From germline, CDR1 is DFQATT and CDR2 SNEGSKA (reference sequence). The CDR3 loop spans 16 amino acids. The DNA for the CDR3 is TGCAGCGCACAGGGGGGCAGGGGGCGCGTTGGAGAGACCCAGTACTTC. Amino acid sequence: CSAQGGRGRVGETQYF.

This clonotype was detected many times. Mismatch with germline at one junction end may stem from a read error. V is TRBV5-1 and J is TRBJ1-1, with D uncertain. Germline CDR1 reads SGHRS; CDR2 reads YFSETQ. The CDR3 sequence is 13 residues long. In DNA, the CDR3 is TGTGCCAGCAGCTTAACTGAGAACACTGAAGCTTTCTTT. It translates to CASSLTENTEAFF.

This chain joins TRBV20-1 and TRBJ2-1; TRBD2 matches 8 bases. The germline CDR1 and CDR2 sequences are DFQATT and SNEGSKA (reference sequence). The CDR3 totals 15 residues. Unmatched junction bases numbered 14, after V lost 4 bases and J lost 9 bases. The chain's CDR3 is CSATTGGRLGVEQFF. In nucleotides, the CDR3 is TGCAGTGCTACCACGGGCGGGAGGCTTGGTGTTGAGCAGTTCTTC.

This chain connects TRBV7-2 to TRBJ2-7, with TRBD2 matching 7 bases. CDR3 length equals 18 residues. V shed 1 base and J 0 bases; nucleotides not matched to a gene: 12. Germline V gene data show CDR1 as SGHTA and CDR2 as FQGNSA. The CDR3 DNA is TGTGCCAGCAGCTTAGTGTTCGGGCCAGCGGGGAGCTCCTACGAGCAGTACTTC. It encodes CASSLVFGPAGSSYEQYF.

Many counts were recorded for this clonotype. V and J are TRBV6-2 or TRBV6-3 and TRBJ1-1; no clear D gene. The V end was cut by 2 bases, the J end by 0 bases, with 31 bases between. This CDR3 region has 22 residues. Germline V gene lookup returns CDR1 MNHEY and CDR2 SVGEGT. CDR3 sequence: CASSYNVGGRGWKAPMNTEAFF. The DNA of the CDR3 is TGTGCCAGCAGTTACAACGTAGGAGGGCGCGGCTGGAAAGCTCCGATGAACACTGAAGCTTTCTTT.

This clonotype occurred a few times. The V gene is TRBV4-1, the J gene TRBJ2-2; no clear D. V dropped 3 bases and J dropped 5 bases, with 13 bases sitting between them. The CDR3 has 15 residues. The V gene's germline CDR1 is MGHRA and CDR2 YSYEKL. CDR3 in amino acids: CASSQGQRLTGELFF. Written as DNA, the CDR3 is TGCGCCAGCAGCCAGGGTCAAAGGTTGACCGGGGAGCTGTTTTTT.

This chain connects TRBV6-2 or TRBV6-3 to TRBJ2-2; D is possibly TRBD2 (6 bases). V was shortened by 6 bases and J by 4 bases, with 15 bases between the two germline ends. CDR1 is MNHEY and CDR2 is SVGEGT in the germline V gene. This CDR3 comprises 15 residues. The CDR3 protein is CASSSGGLGTGELFF. In DNA form, the CDR3 reads TGTGCCAGCAGCTCTGGAGGGCTAGGCACCGGGGAGCTGTTTTTT.

The chain employs TRBV11-1 and TRBJ2-7; D may be TRBD2 (6 bases). Germline assignment: CDR1 SGHAT and CDR2 FQDESV (reference sequence). The CDR3 sequence is 17 residues long. V was shortened by 2 bases and J by 5 bases, with 22 bases between the two germline ends. The CDR3 region is CASSLSVRGGKKDEQYF. CDR3 coding DNA: TGTGCCAGCAGCTTATCCGTCCGTGGGGGGAAGAAGGACGAGCAGTACTTC.

The V gene is TRBV20-1, the J gene TRBJ2-5; TRBD1 matches at 8 bases. The CDR3 loop spans 15 amino acids. Trimming at V came to 3 bases and at J to 1 base, leaving 7 bases not matched to a gene. The V gene's germline CDR1 is DFQATT and CDR2 SNEGSKA (reference sequence). The chain's CDR3 is CSASRDRLTQETQYF. CDR3 in DNA: TGCAGTGCTAGCCGGGACAGGTTAACCCAAGAGACCCAGTACTTC.

This clonotype was seen a handful of times. V is TRBV19 and J is TRBJ1-5, with no clear D. This CDR3 has 16 residues. Trimming took off 7 bases at V and 1 base at J, with 17 bases between the two ends. Germline V lookup: CDR1 LNHDA, CDR2 SQIVND (reference sequence). CDR3 bases: TGTGCCAGTAACAGCTTCAAAGGGTTCAGCAATCAGCCCCAGCATTTT. It yields the protein CASNSFKGFSNQPQHF.

This chain links TRBV6-6 with TRBJ1-2, with 7 nucleotides matching TRBD1. Germline assignment: CDR1 MNHNY and CDR2 SVGAGI (reference sequence). V dropped 6 bases and J dropped 8; count of bases not matched to a gene: 15. The CDR3 is made up of 15 amino acids. CDR3 DNA sequence: TGTGCCAGCAGCCCGCGGGACAGATCTTTCAAGGGCTACACCTTC. Protein: CASSPRDRSFKGYTF.

The sample holds a few counts of this clonotype. The chain recombines TRBV10-3 with TRBJ2-1, with 12 bases aligning to TRBD2. Germline lookup yields CDR1 ENHRY and CDR2 SYGVKD. The CDR3 spans 13 residues. The junction had 6 bases not matched to a gene; V was cut back by 10 bases and J by 8 bases. As DNA, the CDR3 is TGTGCCACACTAGCGGGAGGTGATTATGAGCAGTTCTTC. It encodes CATLAGGDYEQFF.

This clonotype showed up just a few times. The genes are TRBV12-3 or TRBV12-4 and TRBJ2-3; D not certain. Trimming shortened V by 5 bases and J by 5 bases, and 20 bases separated the two germline ends. This CDR3 spans 16 amino acids. The CDR3 reads CASSPTPGPLVDTQYF. CDR3 in DNA: TGTGCCAGCAGTCCGACACCTGGGCCATTGGTAGATACGCAGTATTTT.

This clonotype has just a few counts. This chain links TRBV6-6 with TRBJ2-2; 7 bases agree with TRBD1. The CDR3 is made up of 17 amino acids. The V segment lost 2 bases and the J segment 1 base; nucleotides outside the gene matches: 7. Looked up from germline, CDR1 is MNHNY and CDR2 is SVGAGI (reference sequence). As DNA, the CDR3 is TGTGCCAGCAGTTACCCCCAGGGGGTTCTGAACACCGGGGAGCTGTTTTTT. Residues: CASSYPQGVLNTGELFF.

The chain is built from TRBV6-2 or TRBV6-3 and TRBJ2-5; maybe TRBD1 (6 bases). CDR3 length: 17 residues. Germline V gene data show CDR1 as MNHEY and CDR2 as SVGEGT. Trimming removed 0 bases from V and 0 bases from J, with 14 bases in between. The CDR3 here is CASSYSPRGPDQETQYF. CDR3 coding DNA: TGTGCCAGCAGTTACTCTCCCAGGGGCCCGGACCAAGAGACCCAGTACTTC.

Only a few counts were recorded for this clonotype. The chain carries TRBV27 and TRBJ2-7; TRBD1 matches 9 bases. Germline CDR1 MNHEY, CDR2 SMNVEV (reference sequence). V lost 3 bases, J lost 5 bases, and 11 bases stayed unmatched. This CDR3 comprises 16 residues. The chain's CDR3 is CASSFQFRDRVHEQYF. CDR3 nucleotide sequence: TGTGCCAGCAGTTTTCAATTCCGGGACAGGGTGCACGAGCAGTACTTC.

This clonotype was counted ten times or more. The J gene is TRBJ1-2, the V gene TRBV10-3, with 10 bases aligning to TRBD1. With V trimmed by 4 bases and J by 0 bases, 2 bases remained unmatched. CDR3 length equals 15 residues. Germline lookup yields CDR1 ENHRY and CDR2 SYGVKD. In nucleotides, the CDR3 is TGTGCCATCAGTGGCGGACAGGGGGCTAACTATGGCTACACCTTC. Translated: CAISGGQGANYGYTF.

This clonotype was detected a few times. This chain links TRBV7-9 with TRBJ2-1, with 9 nucleotides matching TRBD2. Unmatched junction bases numbered 6, after V lost 1 base and J lost 14 bases. Germline CDR1 and CDR2: SEHNR and FQNEAQ (reference sequence). The length of the CDR3 is 13 residues. The CDR3 protein is CASSLDLAGREFF. The CDR3 region has the DNA TGTGCCAGCAGCTTAGATCTAGCGGGGAGGGAGTTCTTC.

This clonotype turned up a few times. V and J are TRBV7-2 and TRBJ2-3; D is unclear. The ends were cut back, 7 bases at V and 6 bases at J, with 11 bases in the middle. The CDR3 sequence is 12 residues long. From germline, CDR1 is SGHTA and CDR2 FQGNSA. The DNA of the CDR3 is TGTGCCAGCAAGTTACTGGGCGATACGCAGTATTTT. Amino acid sequence: CASKLLGDTQYF.

This CDR3 is CSAHRDRGFEQYF. The CDR3 nucleotides read TGCAGTGCTCACCGGGACAGGGGATTCGAGCAGTACTTC. The chain joins TRBV20-1 to TRBJ2-7; 10 bases are a match to TRBD1. CDR1 is DFQATT, CDR2 SNEGSKA, per germline (reference sequence). The CDR3 covers 13 residues. V lost 5 bases, J lost 6 bases, and 7 bases stayed unmatched.

This clonotype has only a few counts. In DNA form, the CDR3 reads TGTGCCAGCACCCCGACGGGGGATGGCTACACCTTC. Its protein is CASTPTGDGYTF. The rearrangement links TRBV7-6 to TRBJ1-2, with D perhaps TRBD1 (5 bases). V shed 7 bases and J shed 6 bases, with 12 bases lying between them. The CDR3 is 12 residues long. Germline V lookup: CDR1 SGHVS, CDR2 FNYEAQ.